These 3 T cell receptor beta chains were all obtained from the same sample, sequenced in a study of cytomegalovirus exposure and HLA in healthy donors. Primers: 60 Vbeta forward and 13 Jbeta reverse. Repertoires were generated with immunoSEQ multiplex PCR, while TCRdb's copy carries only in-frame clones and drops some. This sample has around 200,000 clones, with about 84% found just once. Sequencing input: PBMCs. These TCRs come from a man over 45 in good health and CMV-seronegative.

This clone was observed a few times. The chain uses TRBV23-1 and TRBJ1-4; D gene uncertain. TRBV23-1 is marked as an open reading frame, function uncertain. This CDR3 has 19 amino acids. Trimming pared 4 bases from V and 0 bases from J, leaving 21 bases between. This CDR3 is CASSRLRDVGESTNEKLFF. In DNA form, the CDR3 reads TGCGCCAGCAGTCGCCTACGGGATGTGGGAGAATCAACTAATGAAAAACTGTTTTTT.

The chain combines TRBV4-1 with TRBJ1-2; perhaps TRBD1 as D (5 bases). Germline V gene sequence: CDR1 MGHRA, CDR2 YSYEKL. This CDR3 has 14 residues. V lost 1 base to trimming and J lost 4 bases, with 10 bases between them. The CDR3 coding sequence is TGCGCCAGCAGCCAAGGCCAGGGAGGCTATGGCTACACCTTC. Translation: CASSQGQGGYGYTF.

The CDR3 DNA sequence: TGTGCCAGCAGCTTGGCCATCTCACTGCAGGGGCTCTACTCACCCCTCCACTTT. Protein product: CASSLAISLQGLYSPLHF. The chain couples TRBV5-8 to TRBJ1-6; D is possibly TRBD1 (6 bases). Trimming took 0 bases from V and 10 from J, leaving 23 bases between them. CDR3 length equals 18 residues. Germline lookup yields CDR1 SGHTS and CDR2 YDEGEE.